The TCR beta chain under discussion was sequenced for a study of OX40 agonist ivuxolimab in advanced cancers. Study summary: Patients received ivuxolimab, an intravenous treatment, every 2 weeks at 0.01 to 10 mg/kg. One hepatocellular carcinoma and a couple of cutaneous melanoma patients partially responded. Study observations and caveats: In the 0.1 to 3.0 mg/kg range, CD4+ and CD8+ blood T cells had expanded clonally by week 6.

The CDR3 contains 12 residues. In germline, CDR1 is SGHRS, CDR2 YFSETQ. Sequencing was performed with immunoSEQ multiplex PCR; in TCRdb, only in-frame clones are kept and a portion is missing. The profile shows about 6,300 clones, less than 85% of them singletons. As to this clone: What it recognizes is unknown. The junction and the germline gene differ at one end; a read error may be behind it.

Patients were excluded for autoimmune disease history or systemic immunosuppression. The sequence was collected from an adult with an advanced solid tumor such as melanoma, head and neck, liver or kidney cancer. The chain combines TRBV5-1 with TRBJ2-1, with 8 bases matching TRBD2. The material sequenced was CD4+ or CD8+ T cells sorted from blood, taken in a trial of the OX40 agonist ivuxolimab. The CDR3: CASSSSGSKGIF. The CDR3 bases are TGCGCCAGCAGCTCGAGCGGGAGCAAAGGCATCTTC.